These 12 T cell receptor beta chains were all obtained from the same sample, sequenced in a study of tumor-infiltrating lymphocytes in primary liver carcinoma. In addition to blood RNA drawn from unsorted whole blood, germline DNA was extracted. The investigators made TCR beta cDNA from around 530 ng total RNA, using a constant-region primer. Slightly modified ARM-PCR, run as three nested multiplex PCR rounds, produced the TCR beta libraries. The opening two PCR rounds, 10 cycles each, paired TRBV1-TRBV30 forward primers with a C-beta reverse primer. TCRdb processed the multiplex PCR reads anew with MiXCR; each CDR3 protein has one entry. In the table there are about 180,000 distinct CDR3 sequences, 50% to 75% of which are singletons. Sequences were obtained from peripheral blood. These receptor sequences come from a man aged 35 to 55 with primary liver carcinoma and hepatitis B virus infection.

This clonotype was detected many times. The rearrangement joins TRBV4-2 to TRBJ2-6; D is possibly TRBD1 or TRBD2 (5 bases each). V lost 6 bases to trimming and J lost 0 bases, with 15 bases between them. This CDR3 has 17 amino acids. Germline CDR1 and CDR2: LGHNA and YNFKEQ. The CDR3 region has the DNA TGTGCCAGCAGTCCAGAGGGGCCTCACTCTGGGGCCAACGTCCTGACTTTC. This translates into CASSPEGPHSGANVLTF.

As to this clonotype: At one end the junction does not follow the germline gene, possibly because of a read error. The chain recombines TRBV6-6 with TRBJ2-5; a weak D match, TRBD1 (6 bases). The germline V gene has CDR1 MNHNY and CDR2 SVGAGI (reference sequence). The length of the CDR3 is 14 residues. CDR3 protein: CASRSQGYQGTQYF. The CDR3 DNA follows: TGTGCCAGCAGGTCTCAGGGGTATCAAGGGACCCAGTACTTC.

CDR3 nucleotides: TGTGCCAGCAGCTACCCTGGACTAGCCTACGAGCAGTACTTC. It encodes CASSYPGLAYEQYF. The chain links TRBV7-8 to TRBJ2-7; 7 bases align to TRBD2. Germline V gene data show CDR1 as SGHVS and CDR2 as FQNEAQ. This CDR3 comprises 14 residues. J was trimmed by 2 bases and V by 4 bases; bases with no gene match: 5.

Concerning this clonotype: A much more abundant neighbour one base away suggests this may be a read error. This chain uses TRBV11-2 with TRBJ2-2; the D gene is possibly TRBD2 (5 bases). The germline gives CDR1 SGHAT, CDR2 FQNNGV. The CDR3 has 15 amino acids. Trimming shortened V by 5 bases and J by 5 bases, and 15 bases separated the two germline ends. The DNA of the CDR3 is TGTGCCAGCAGCCTCGGGGTAGCCCGGACCGGGGAGCTGTTTTTT. Translating it yields CASSLGVARTGELFF.

The V and J genes are TRBV28 and TRBJ1-2; possibly TRBD1 for D (6 bases). V dropped 5 bases and J dropped 7 bases, with 14 bases sitting between them. In germline, CDR1 is MDHEN, CDR2 SYDVKM. CDR3 length: 13 amino acids. CDR3 loop: CASSRRDNRGYTF. The CDR3, as DNA: TGTGCCAGCAGTCGCCGGGACAATCGTGGCTACACCTTC.

Remarks on this clonotype: At one boundary the junction diverges from the germline segment, which might be a read error. V and J are TRBV7-8 and TRBJ2-2, with D possibly called TRBD1 or TRBD2 (5 bases each). In germline, CDR1 is SGHVS, CDR2 FQNEAQ. The CDR3 loop spans 15 amino acids. CDR3 DNA sequence: TGTGCCAGCAGCCTTTCCGGGACCTACACCGGGGAGCTGTCTTTT. It specifies CASSLSGTYTGELSF.

This clonotype has a handful of counts. The chain carries TRBV29-1 and TRBJ1-5, with 11 bases matching TRBD1. CDR3 length: 15 residues. V was clipped by 6 bases and J by 8 bases; unmatched bases: 12. Germline values: CDR1 SQVTM, CDR2 ANQGSEA. This CDR3 is CSVELGTGGREPQHF. CDR3 bases: TGCAGCGTGGAGCTAGGGACAGGGGGTCGGGAGCCCCAGCATTTT.

This clonotype has only a few counts. The chain employs TRBV28 and TRBJ1-5; D remains ambiguous. The CDR3 covers 11 residues. The germline V and J ends were trimmed by 8 bases and 6 bases, with 8 bases remaining between them. The germline V gene encodes CDR1 MDHEN and CDR2 SYDVKM. The CDR3 loop reads CASGGIQPQHF. The CDR3 nucleotides read TGTGCCAGCGGAGGGATTCAGCCCCAGCATTTT.

On this clonotype: This clone may be a read error of a much larger clone one base away. V usage is TRBV6-6 and J usage is TRBJ2-1; possibly TRBD1 for D (6 bases). Looked up from germline, CDR1 is MNHNY and CDR2 is SVGAGI (reference sequence). This CDR3 region has 16 residues. Trimming took 4 bases from V and 9 from J, leaving 22 bases between them. The CDR3 loop is CASSSRASLRDIEQFF. CDR3 nucleotides: TGTGCCAGCAGTTCCCGCGCTAGTTTGAGGGACATTGAGCAGTTCTTC.

The V call is TRBV12-3 or TRBV12-4, the J call TRBJ2-7, with TRBD1 matching over 7 bases. The last part of the DNA fits TRBJ2-1 better; the J call may be wrong. The length of the CDR3 is 13 residues. The CDR3 DNA sequence: TGTGCCAGCAGTTGGGGACAGTACAATGAGCAGTTCTTC. Its protein product is CASSWGQYNEQFF.

This clonotype appeared a few times. The junction does not match germline at one end; this may be a read error. The chain combines TRBV13 with TRBJ2-7; the D call may be TRBD1 or TRBD2 (5 bases each). Germline values: CDR1 PRHDT, CDR2 FYEKMQ (reference sequence). The CDR3 spans 14 residues. The CDR3 loop reads CASSTSGTVYEQYF. Here the CDR3 DNA reads TGTGCCAGCAGCACTTCCGGGACGGTCTACGAGCAGTATTTC. Full variable domain (outside the CDR3, taken from reference TRBV13 and TRBJ2-7): AAGVIQSPRHLIKEKRETATLKCYPIPRHDTVYWYQQGPGQDPQFLISFYEKMQSDKGSIPDRFSAQQFSDYHSELNMSSLELGDSALYFCASSTSGTVYEQYFGPGTRLTVT.

The V and J genes are TRBV6-6 and TRBJ2-1, with 8 bases matching TRBD2. The CDR3 totals 13 residues. Germline CDR1 and CDR2: MNHNY and SVGAGI (reference sequence). V shed 6 bases, J shed 5 bases, and the junction held 3 bases outside the gene matches. The CDR3 DNA is TGTGCCAGCAGCTATAGCGGGAACAATGAGCAGTTCTTC. Amino acids: CASSYSGNNEQFF.